This entry lists 11 T cell receptor beta chains sequenced from one sample in a study of CD4 T cells in relation to SARS-CoV-2 and coronaviruses. The assay was immunoSEQ multiplex PCR, and TCRdb's table has in-frame clones only and misses some. The sample comprises about 68,000 clones, about 92% of which are singletons, and roughly 0.21% rests with the top ten. Unexposed donor CD4+ T cells date from about 2011-2018, before the COVID-19 pandemic. The sequencing input was naive CD4+ T cells from PBMCs. Documented subset: naive CD4+ T cells isolated by negative enrichment. These receptors were collected from a human donor in good health.

The genes are TRBV6-5 and TRBJ2-3, with D possibly matching TRBD2 (5 bases). There are 15 residues in the CDR3. V lost 6 bases to trimming and J lost 3 bases, with 16 bases between them. Germline V lookup: CDR1 MNHEY, CDR2 SVGAGI. Here the CDR3 DNA reads TGTGCCAGCAGGAATCTCGGGGATCTGACAGATACGCAGTATTTT. Amino acids: CASRNLGDLTDTQYF.

The V and J genes are TRBV5-1 and TRBJ1-1, with D possibly TRBD1 on 5 matching bases. Trimming left V 2 bases short and J 3 bases short, with 14 bases between. This CDR3 comprises 15 residues. Looked up from germline, CDR1 is SGHRS and CDR2 is YFSETQ. The CDR3 is CASSLRGQGDTEAFF. DNA of the CDR3: TGCGCCAGCAGCTTACGAGGCCAAGGGGACACTGAAGCTTTCTTT.

The J gene is TRBJ2-3, the V gene TRBV28; maybe TRBD2 (5 bases). This CDR3 is 16 amino acids long. Trimming shortened V by 0 bases and J by 1 base, and 11 bases separated the two germline ends. Germline CDR1 reads MDHEN; CDR2 reads SYDVKM. CDR3 DNA: TGTGCCAGCAGTTTATGGCGCGGACTTGGCACAGATACGCAGTATTTT. This sequence encodes CASSLWRGLGTDTQYF.

The chain joins TRBV5-1 to TRBJ2-1, with D possibly called TRBD1 or TRBD2 (5 bases each). Germline assignment: CDR1 SGHRS and CDR2 YFSETQ. Trimming removed 4 bases from V and 5 bases from J, with 19 bases in between. There are 16 residues in the CDR3. The CDR3 DNA reads as TGCGCCAGCAGCGCCTTGGGGGTCCAATTCAACAATGAGCAGTTCTTC. This translates into CASSALGVQFNNEQFF. Filled out from reference TRBV5-1 and TRBJ2-1, the complete variable domain reads KAGVTQTPRYLIKTRGQQVTLSCSPISGHRSVSWYQQTPGQGLQFLFEYFSETQRNKGNFPGRFSGRQFSNSRSEMNVSTLELGDSALYLCASSALGVQFNNEQFFGPGTRLTVL.

The gene calls are TRBV28 and TRBJ1-5; D is undetermined. The V gene lost 10 bases and the J gene lost 0 bases, with 10 bases spanning the gap. Germline V lookup: CDR1 MDHEN, CDR2 SYDVKM. The CDR3 runs to 13 residues. The CDR3 region is CAIAAYSNQPQHF. The CDR3 DNA reads TGTGCCATCGCAGCGTATAGCAATCAGCCCCAGCATTTT.

The chain links TRBV28 to TRBJ1-5; TRBD1 is a possible D gene (5 bases). The CDR3 extends over 14 amino acids. The germline gives CDR1 MDHEN, CDR2 SYDVKM. V was pared by 2 bases and J by 1 base, with 6 bases between. CDR3 sequence (DNA): TGTGCCAGCAGTTTAGGGGGGAGCAATCAGCCCCAGCATTTT. Its protein is CASSLGGSNQPQHF.

The rearrangement joins TRBV5-1 to TRBJ2-1; TRBD2 matches 11 bases. CDR1 is SGHRS, CDR2 YFSETQ, per germline. V was pared by 4 bases and J by 4 bases, with 4 bases of the junction left unmatched. This CDR3 spans 15 amino acids. CDR3 nucleotide sequence: TGCGCCAGCAGCCCGACTAGCGGGACTTACAATGAGCAGTTCTTC. Its protein is CASSPTSGTYNEQFF. The variable domain in full, with the rest retrieved from reference TRBV5-1 and TRBJ2-1, is KAGVTQTPRYLIKTRGQQVTLSCSPISGHRSVSWYQQTPGQGLQFLFEYFSETQRNKGNFPGRFSGRQFSNSRSEMNVSTLELGDSALYLCASSPTSGTYNEQFFGPGTRLTVL.

This chain uses TRBV27 with TRBJ2-7; 9 positions agree with TRBD1. J was trimmed by 0 bases and V by 5 bases; bases with no gene match: 8. The CDR3 contains 16 residues. Germline V gene sequence: CDR1 MNHEY, CDR2 SMNVEV (reference sequence). The CDR3 DNA reads TGTGCCAGCAGTGCCCGGACAGGGGACAGCTCCTACGAGCAGTACTTC. Translated, it gives CASSARTGDSSYEQYF.

V gene TRBV11-3 combines with J gene TRBJ2-1; 8 bases fit TRBD1. CDR1 and CDR2 from the germline V gene are SGHNT and YENEEA. With V trimmed by 5 bases and J by 3 bases, 3 bases remained unmatched. The CDR3 has 14 amino acids. CDR3 sequence (DNA): TGTGCCAGCAGCGGACAGGGATTCTACAATGAGCAGTTCTTC. Its translation: CASSGQGFYNEQFF.

The rearrangement links TRBV28 to TRBJ2-5, with D perhaps matching TRBD1 (6 bases). CDR1 MDHEN and CDR2 SYDVKM come from the germline V gene. V lost 1 base and J 0 bases, leaving 6 bases between the germline ends. CDR3 size: 14 residues. The CDR3 bases are TGTGCCAGCAGTTTATCAGGGGACCAAGAGACCCAGTACTTC. Translated: CASSLSGDQETQYF.

The chain couples TRBV6-2 or TRBV6-3 to TRBJ2-7; D call uncertain. The CDR3 is 13 amino acids. Per germline, CDR1 MNHEY and CDR2 SVGEGT. Trimming pared 2 bases from V and 7 bases from J, leaving 12 bases between. The CDR3 reads CASSYPASREQYF. The CDR3 DNA reads as TGTGCCAGCAGTTACCCGGCCTCAAGGGAGCAGTACTTC.